These 8 T cell receptor beta chains came from one sample sequenced in a study of blood T cells in healthy people across ages. Then a second PCR, running roughly 7 to 12 cycles, was carried out with a sample-barcoded 5' primer and a J-beta primer mix. MiXCR was run by TCRdb on the 5' RACE reads, yielding one entry per CDR3 protein. The data contain around 2 million distinct CDR3 sequences, 39% of them singletons. The sample consisted of blood. The receptor source for this set is a human donor in good health.

The chain is built from TRBV28 and TRBJ2-1; the D gene could be TRBD1 or TRBD2 (5 bases each). Germline values: CDR1 MDHEN, CDR2 SYDVKM. Trimming stripped 3 bases from V and 6 bases from J, with 15 bases between. The CDR3 extends over 15 amino acids. This CDR3 is CASSLGQGVFNEQFF. CDR3 coding DNA: TGTGCCAGCAGTTTGGGGCAGGGAGTGTTCAATGAGCAGTTCTTC.

A few counts support this clonotype. This rearrangement joins TRBV4-2 to TRBJ1-2; tentative D call: TRBD1 (6 bases). The CDR3 covers 16 residues. Trimming removed 2 bases at V and 4 bases at J, with 17 bases between. From germline, CDR1 is LGHNA and CDR2 YNFKEQ. CDR3: CASSQTPGARSYGYTF. In DNA, the CDR3 is TGTGCCAGCAGCCAAACGCCAGGGGCTAGAAGCTATGGCTACACCTTC.

This clonotype has at least ten counts. The V call is TRBV5-8, the J call TRBJ1-5; D not resolved. CDR3 length: 14 amino acids. V was cut by 2 bases and J by 1 base, with 7 bases left in between. Germline V gene sequence: CDR1 SGHTS, CDR2 YDEGEE. DNA of the CDR3: TGTGCCAGCAGCTTTCACATAAGCAATCAGCCCCAGCATTTT. Translating it yields CASSFHISNQPQHF.

V usage is TRBV20-1 and J usage is TRBJ2-7; D is perhaps TRBD1 (5 bases). This CDR3 region has 16 residues. Germline CDR1 DFQATT, CDR2 SNEGSKA (reference sequence). Trimming removed 5 bases from V and 0 bases from J, with 20 bases in between. The CDR3 DNA reads TGCAGTGCTGCCTGGCTTCGACAGTACCTCTCCTACGAGCAGTACTTC. Translated, it gives CSAAWLRQYLSYEQYF.

In this sample, this clonotype turned up a few times. The chain couples TRBV29-1 to TRBJ2-1; perhaps TRBD2 as D (7 bases). This CDR3 has 12 residues. Germline loops: CDR1 SQVTM, CDR2 ANQGSEA. V gave up 7 bases and J gave up 6 bases, with 13 bases separating them. CDR3 protein: CSAGGGSNEQFF. In DNA, the CDR3 is TGCAGCGCCGGCGGGGGCTCCAATGAGCAGTTCTTC.

J is TRBJ1-2 and V is TRBV12-3 or TRBV12-4, with 9 bases lining up with TRBD1. The V and J ends lost 4 bases and 8 bases, in that order; junction bases with no gene match: 5. This CDR3 region has 13 residues. CDR3 DNA sequence: TGTGCCAGCAGTTCCTCGACAGGGGGAGGCTACACCTTC. It translates to CASSSSTGGGYTF.

This clonotype was detected many times. V usage is TRBV5-6 and J usage is TRBJ1-2, with D possibly TRBD1 on 5 matching bases. V was trimmed by 4 bases and J by 6 bases, leaving 13 bases between them. The germline V gene has CDR1 SGHDT and CDR2 YYEEEE. CDR3 length: 13 amino acids. The CDR3, as DNA: TGTGCCAGCAGCACGGAGGGGCAGCATGGCTACACCTTC. Encoded protein: CASSTEGQHGYTF. Complete variable domain (other parts from reference TRBV5-6 and TRBJ1-2): DAGVTQSPTHLIKTRGQQVTLRCSPKSGHDTVSWYQQALGQGPQFIFQYYEEEERQRGNFPDRFSGHQFPNYSSELNVNALLLGDSALYLCASSTEGQHGYTFGSGTRLTVV.

The chain couples TRBV5-1 to TRBJ2-1; D gene unclear. Trimming cost V 2 bases and J 0 bases, with 9 bases left between them. The CDR3 covers 15 residues. The germline gives CDR1 SGHRS, CDR2 YFSETQ. Here the CDR3 reads CASSFQSRSYNEQFF. The DNA of the CDR3 is TGCGCCAGCAGCTTCCAGAGCCGCTCCTACAATGAGCAGTTCTTC. Full variable domain (remainder filled in from reference TRBV5-1 and TRBJ2-1): KAGVTQTPRYLIKTRGQQVTLSCSPISGHRSVSWYQQTPGQGLQFLFEYFSETQRNKGNFPGRFSGRQFSNSRSEMNVSTLELGDSALYLCASSFQSRSYNEQFFGPGTRLTVL.